These 14 T cell receptor beta chains originate from one sample sequenced in a study of blood T cell repertoires in COVID-19. Clones were read by immunoSEQ multiplex PCR, and TCRdb kept only the in-frame ones, dropping some. The sample lists over 250,000 clones, 70% to 90% occurring once. Sequenced material: peripheral blood. These receptors were collected from a woman in her seventies with acute or convalescent COVID-19.

This sequence joins TRBV3-1 (or the pseudogene TRBV3-2) and TRBJ1-6; D not certain. V gave up 1 base and J gave up 11 bases, with 15 bases separating them. The CDR3 runs 15 residues. Germline V gene lookup returns CDR1 LGHDT and CDR2 YNNKEL (reference sequence). Written as DNA, the CDR3 is TGTGCCAGCAGCCAAGGAAGCCCGGGAGGCACACCCCTCCACTTT. It translates to CASSQGSPGGTPLHF.

This CDR3 reads CASSTRGGGYGYTF. The CDR3 region has the DNA TGTGCCAGTAGTACCAGGGGTGGGGGCTATGGCTACACCTTC. The chain couples TRBV19 to TRBJ1-2, with a possible D match to TRBD1 (6 bases). Germline V gene sequence: CDR1 LNHDA, CDR2 SQIVND (reference sequence). V was clipped by 4 bases and J by 4 bases, with 13 bases between them. The CDR3 consists of 14 residues.

This chain links TRBV5-5 with TRBJ1-6, with D perhaps TRBD1 (5 bases). The CDR3 consists of 13 residues. With 0 bases removed from V and 8 bases from J, the gap between germline ends came to 6 bases. Germline V gene sequence: CDR1 SGHKS, CDR2 YYEKEE (reference sequence). The CDR3, as DNA: TGTGCCAGCAGCTTGGAAGGGGATTCACCCCTCCACTTT. Protein product: CASSLEGDSPLHF.

The genes are TRBV12-5 and TRBJ1-2; the match to TRBD1 covers 10 bases. The CDR3 loop spans 15 amino acids. J gave up 8 bases and V 2 bases, and 8 bases lay outside the gene matches. From germline, CDR1 is LGHNT and CDR2 FRNRAP. The CDR3 protein is CASGLPPGQGNGYTF. In DNA, the CDR3 is TGTGCTAGTGGTTTGCCGCCGGGACAGGGGAACGGCTACACCTTC.

The V gene is TRBV4-2, the J gene TRBJ1-1, with 10 bases identical to TRBD1. This CDR3 has 14 residues. Germline V gives CDR1 LGHNA, CDR2 YNFKEQ. The V and J ends lost 1 base and 6 bases, in that order; junction bases with no gene match: 2. The CDR3: CASSQVGQGAEAFF. The DNA for the CDR3 is TGTGCCAGCAGCCAAGTAGGACAGGGGGCTGAAGCTTTCTTT.

The chain recombines TRBV21-1 with TRBJ2-1; the table gives TRBD2 as D, unverified against the DNA. TRBV21-1 is classified as a pseudogene. The CDR3 has 14 amino acids. CDR3 sequence (DNA): TGTGCCAGCATGCCGGGACTAGCTCACAATGAGCAGTTCTTC. This sequence encodes CASMPGLAHNEQFF.

The CDR3 loop is CASSARRLNTEAFF. CDR3 in DNA: TGTGCCAGCAGTGCCAGGCGATTGAACACTGAAGCTTTCTTT. The chain recombines TRBV2 with TRBJ1-1; D unclear. Trimming took off 4 bases at V and 0 bases at J, with 9 bases between the two ends. This CDR3 is built from 14 residues. CDR1 SNHLY and CDR2 FYNNEI come from the germline V gene.

The CDR3 is CASHNTRLGGNTIYF. The CDR3 DNA sequence: TGTGCCAGCCATAACACCCGACTGGGTGGAAACACCATATATTTT. The chain joins TRBV19 to TRBJ1-3; D unresolved. CDR1 and CDR2 from the germline V gene are LNHDA and SQIVND (reference sequence). V lost 9 bases and J 3 bases, leaving 18 bases between the germline ends. The CDR3 sequence is 15 residues long.

This rearrangement joins TRBV19 to TRBJ1-1; 8 bases line up with TRBD1. The CDR3 has 15 amino acids. Losses at the gene ends were 7 bases for V and 6 bases for J; bases not matched to a gene: 13. Germline CDR1 and CDR2: LNHDA and SQIVND (reference sequence). The CDR3 DNA follows: TGTGCCAGTACTAGAAGAACAGGGGGTCGCGCTGAAGCTTTCTTT. Protein product: CASTRRTGGRAEAFF.

V usage is TRBV5-6 and J usage is TRBJ1-1; D is undetermined. V was cut by 0 bases and J by 1 base, with 7 bases left in between. The CDR3 spans 14 residues. Looked up from germline, CDR1 is SGHDT and CDR2 is YYEEEE. The CDR3 reads CASSLEASNTEAFF. In DNA, the CDR3 is TGTGCCAGCAGCTTGGAAGCTTCGAACACTGAAGCTTTCTTT.

The chain is built from TRBV5-1 and TRBJ2-7; 7 positions agree with TRBD2. The V gene's germline CDR1 is SGHRS and CDR2 YFSETQ. After removal of 3 bases from V and 5 bases from J, the junction contained 8 bases not matched to a gene. The CDR3 is made up of 14 amino acids. The CDR3 nucleotides read TGCGCCAGCAGCTCCCTTGGGAGGGGACACGAGCAGTACTTC. Its translation: CASSSLGRGHEQYF. The entire variable domain, with the rest obtained from reference TRBV5-1 and TRBJ2-7, is as follows: KAGVTQTPRYLIKTRGQQVTLSCSPISGHRSVSWYQQTPGQGLQFLFEYFSETQRNKGNFPGRFSGRQFSNSRSEMNVSTLELGDSALYLCASSSLGRGHEQYFGPGTRLTVT.

This sequence joins TRBV23-1 and TRBJ2-7, with a tentative D call TRBD2 (6 bases). TRBV23-1 is recorded as an ORF, its role being uncertain. This CDR3 has 17 amino acids. Between the trimmed V and J ends, which lost 2 bases and 3 bases, there was a span of 20 bases. The chain's CDR3 is CASSQMEGVNLGYEQYF. CDR3 nucleotide sequence: TGCGCCAGCAGTCAAATGGAGGGAGTAAATTTAGGCTACGAGCAGTACTTC.

This chain connects TRBV6-6 to TRBJ1-1, with D maybe TRBD1 (6 bases). Germline V gene data show CDR1 as MNHNY and CDR2 as SVGAGI (reference sequence). The V end lost 2 bases, the J end lost 1 base, and 8 bases lay between the germline ends. The length of the CDR3 is 14 residues. The CDR3 DNA is TGTGCCAGCAGTTACATACAGGGGAACACTGAAGCTTTCTTT. This encodes CASSYIQGNTEAFF.

The chain uses TRBV3-1 (or the pseudogene TRBV3-2) and TRBJ1-2; D not resolved. Germline V gene lookup returns CDR1 LGHDT and CDR2 YNNKEL (reference sequence). V was shortened by 2 bases and J by 4 bases, with 17 bases between the two germline ends. This CDR3 is built from 16 residues. CDR3 DNA sequence: TGTGCCAGCAGCCAAAACATCGTCCGCGGGAGCTATGGCTACACCTTC. The encoded protein is CASSQNIVRGSYGYTF.